These 26 T cell receptor beta chains came from one sample sequenced in a study of cytotoxic CD8 clonotypes in ibrutinib-treated CLL. The data were produced by immunoSEQ multiplex PCR, yet TCRdb's version contains in-frame clones alone and is incomplete. This table has around 300,000 clones, more than 65% appearing once. Here the sequenced sample was PBMCs, taken before ibrutinib treatment. The source is a human donor with chronic lymphocytic leukemia.

This rearrangement joins TRBV6-1 to TRBJ2-7; D gene unclear. Germline V gene data show CDR1 as MNHNS and CDR2 as SASEGT. Deletions cut 3 bases from V and 6 bases from J, with 9 bases between. The CDR3 has 12 amino acids. CDR3 in DNA: TGTGCCAGCAGTGACTGGTCATTCGAGCAGTACTTC. It specifies CASSDWSFEQYF.

The rearrangement links TRBV28 to TRBJ2-3, with 14 bases matching TRBD2. Unmatched junction bases numbered 4, after V lost 3 bases and J lost 2 bases. The germline gives CDR1 MDHEN, CDR2 SYDVKM. The CDR3 is 17 residues long. For the CDR3, the DNA is TGTGCCAGCAGTTTGGCGACTAGCGGGAGGGTCACAGATACGCAGTATTTT. Protein product: CASSLATSGRVTDTQYF. The variable domain in full, with the rest retrieved from reference TRBV28 and TRBJ2-3, is DVKVTQSSRYLVKRTGEKVFLECVQDMDHENMFWYRQDPGLGLRLIYFSYDVKMKEKGDIPEGYSVSREKKERFSLILESASTNQTSMYLCASSLATSGRVTDTQYFGPGTRLTVL.

V usage is TRBV7-8 and J usage is TRBJ2-7; TRBD1 agrees at 7 bases. The CDR3 is 14 amino acids. V lost 5 bases to trimming and J lost 0 bases; unmatched junction nucleotides: 4. CDR1 is SGHVS and CDR2 is FQNEAQ in the germline V gene. CDR3 residues: CASSPTGSSYEQYF. The CDR3, as DNA: TGTGCCAGCAGCCCGACAGGGAGCTCCTACGAGCAGTACTTC.

The genes are TRBV2 and TRBJ2-5; D is ambiguous. Germline CDR1 and CDR2: SNHLY and FYNNEI. The CDR3 consists of 12 residues. The V end lost 8 bases, the J end lost 1 base, and 8 bases lay between the germline ends. For the CDR3, the DNA is TGTGCCAGCGATGTAACCCAAGAGACCCAGTACTTC. It specifies CASDVTQETQYF. The full variable domain, in which reference TRBV2 and TRBJ2-5 provide the parts outside the CDR3, is EPEVTQTPSHQVTQMGQEVILRCVPISNHLYFYWYRQILGQKVEFLVSFYNNEISEKSEIFDDQFSVERPDGSNFTLKIRSTKLEDSAMYFCASDVTQETQYFGPGTRLLVL.

This clone was seen a handful of times. The genes are TRBV6-5 and TRBJ1-2, with D possibly being TRBD1 (5 bases). V lost 6 bases and J 7 bases, leaving 15 bases between the germline ends. The CDR3 is 13 residues long. Germline lookup yields CDR1 MNHEY and CDR2 SVGAGI. The CDR3, as DNA: TGTGCCAGCAGCCTATTATCTGGGGGTGGCTACACCTTC. Its protein is CASSLLSGGGYTF.

The chain carries TRBV28 and TRBJ2-1; TRBD1 agrees at 7 bases. Germline loops: CDR1 MDHEN, CDR2 SYDVKM. CDR3 length: 13 amino acids. The V gene end was trimmed by 5 bases and the J gene end by 4 bases; junction bases not matched to a gene: 2. The CDR3 here is CASSRDRYNEQFF. CDR3 nucleotide sequence: TGTGCCAGCAGTAGGGACAGATACAATGAGCAGTTCTTC.

On this clone itself: This sample also contains other DNA sequences that code for the same CDR3. The J gene is TRBJ2-7, the V gene TRBV20-1; TRBD1 is a possible D gene (6 bases). The CDR3 has 11 residues. Germline assignment: CDR1 DFQATT and CDR2 SNEGSKA (reference sequence). Trimming removed 4 bases at V and 3 bases at J, with 7 bases between. The CDR3 DNA sequence: TGCAGTGCTAAGGACAGCTACGAGCAGTACTTC. Amino acid sequence: CSAKDSYEQYF.

The V and J genes are TRBV27 and TRBJ2-7; 7 nucleotides line up with TRBD1. V shed 5 bases, J shed 3 bases, and the junction held 13 bases outside the gene matches. In germline, CDR1 is MNHEY, CDR2 SMNVEV (reference sequence). This CDR3 region has 16 residues. This chain's CDR3 is CASSLATSGQIYEQYF. CDR3 DNA: TGTGCCAGCAGTCTAGCCACCTCGGGACAGATCTACGAGCAGTACTTC.

The chain uses TRBV7-6 and TRBJ2-3; TRBD1 is a possible D gene (5 bases). Per germline, CDR1 SGHVS and CDR2 FNYEAQ. V lost 5 bases, J lost 2 bases, and 11 bases lay in between. The CDR3 runs 14 residues. The DNA for the CDR3 is TGTGCCAGCAGCCCGCTGGGGCCCACAGATACGCAGTATTTT. As protein: CASSPLGPTDTQYF.

The chain recombines TRBV15 with TRBJ1-6; the D is unclear. Per germline, CDR1 LNHNV and CDR2 YYDKDF (reference sequence). CDR3 length equals 15 residues. The V end was cut by 0 bases, the J end by 17 bases, with 20 bases between. The CDR3 region is CATSRDKAFGSRIHF. The CDR3 DNA sequence: TGTGCCACCAGCAGAGATAAGGCCTTCGGCAGCCGTATCCACTTT.

V is TRBV6-5 and J is TRBJ2-7, with D maybe TRBD1 (6 bases). Germline V gene data show CDR1 as MNHEY and CDR2 as SVGAGI. V lost 5 bases and J 3 bases, leaving 11 bases between the germline ends. CDR3 length: 13 amino acids. For the CDR3, the DNA is TGTGCCAGCAGTCCACAGGGCCTCTACGAGCAGTACTTC. It yields the protein CASSPQGLYEQYF.

The chain has TRBV5-4 and TRBJ2-7, with 10 positions matching TRBD2. Germline V gene data show CDR1 as SGHNT and CDR2 as YYREEE (reference sequence). The V and J ends lost 3 bases and 3 bases, in that order; junction bases with no gene match: 6. This CDR3 has 15 residues. DNA for the CDR3: TGTGCCAGCAGCTCGGGGGGACTAGCGAGCTACGAGCAGTACTTC. Protein product: CASSSGGLASYEQYF.

The CDR3 sequence is CASSLKLAESHEQFF. The CDR3, as DNA: TGTGCCAGCAGCTTGAAACTAGCGGAAAGCCATGAGCAGTTCTTC. The V and J genes are TRBV5-6 and TRBJ2-1; 8 bases match TRBD2. Germline values: CDR1 SGHDT, CDR2 YYEEEE. This CDR3 region has 15 residues. J was trimmed by 8 bases and V by 1 base; bases with no gene match: 8.

The genes are TRBV11-2 and TRBJ2-1; D gene unclear. This CDR3 has 13 amino acids. The V end lost 5 bases, the J end lost 5 bases, and 10 bases lay between the germline ends. Germline V lookup: CDR1 SGHAT, CDR2 FQNNGV. The CDR3 here is CASSPDTHNEQFF. CDR3 nucleotide sequence: TGTGCCAGCAGCCCGGATACGCACAATGAGCAGTTCTTC.

The chain joins TRBV7-2 to TRBJ2-3; 12 positions agree with TRBD2. J gave up 0 bases and V 5 bases, and 3 bases lay outside the gene matches. The germline V gene encodes CDR1 SGHTA and CDR2 FQGNSA. This CDR3 has 16 amino acids. The CDR3 spells CASSNGLAGSTDTQYF. The CDR3 bases are TGTGCCAGCAGCAACGGACTAGCGGGGAGCACAGATACGCAGTATTTT. Looking up the rest from reference TRBV7-2 and TRBJ2-3 gives the full variable domain: GAGVSQSPSNKVTEKGKDVELRCDPISGHTALYWYRQSLGQGLEFLIYFQGNSAPDKSGLPSDRFSAERTGGSVSTLTIQRTQQEDSAVYLCASSNGLAGSTDTQYFGPGTRLTVL.

The genes are TRBV5-1 and TRBJ2-6, with D perhaps given as TRBD1 or TRBD2 (6 bases each). With 5 bases removed from V and 0 bases from J, the gap between germline ends came to 15 bases. The germline CDR1 and CDR2 sequences are SGHRS and YFSETQ. The CDR3 is 17 amino acids. The CDR3 loop is CASRGGLGNSGANVLTF. DNA of the CDR3: TGCGCCAGCAGGGGGGGCCTGGGGAACTCTGGGGCCAACGTCCTGACTTTC.

CDR3 sequence: CASTPPGGVQPQHF. DNA for the CDR3: TGTGCCAGCACCCCCCCTGGGGGAGTTCAGCCCCAGCATTTT. The chain employs TRBV28 and TRBJ1-5; weak D call: TRBD1 (5 bases). The V gene lost 7 bases and the J gene lost 6 bases, with 16 bases spanning the gap. The CDR3 loop spans 14 amino acids. CDR1 and CDR2 (germline): MDHEN, SYDVKM.

The sample holds a few counts of this clone. CDR3 in amino acids: CASSLVGSGDIQYF. The CDR3 coding sequence is TGTGCCAGCAGCTTAGTCGGGAGCGGTGACATTCAGTACTTC. V and J are TRBV7-3 and TRBJ2-4, with a weak D call TRBD2 (6 bases). The CDR3 contains 14 residues. The germline V gene encodes CDR1 SGHTA and CDR2 FQGTGA. V shed 2 bases and J shed 8 bases, with 13 bases lying between them.

The gene calls are TRBV30 and TRBJ2-3; no firm D call. Germline V gene sequence: CDR1 GTSNPN, CDR2 SVGIG (reference sequence). The CDR3 has 12 residues. Trimming took off 3 bases at V and 5 bases at J, with 9 bases between the two ends. CDR3 nucleotides: TGTGCCTGGAGGGTAACAGAAGATACGCAGTATTTT. Translation: CAWRVTEDTQYF.

Only a few counts were recorded for this clone. V is TRBV30 and J is TRBJ2-3; no definite D call. Trimming removed 2 bases from V and 6 bases from J, with 12 bases in between. Germline V gene lookup returns CDR1 GTSNPN and CDR2 SVGIG (reference sequence). This CDR3 is 13 amino acids long. The CDR3 region is CAWSKAIQDTQYF. CDR3 DNA: TGTGCCTGGAGTAAGGCGATTCAGGATACGCAGTATTTT. The whole variable domain, remainder taken from reference TRBV30 and TRBJ2-3, is SQTIHQWPATLVQPVGSPLSLECTVEGTSNPNLYWYRQAAGRGLQLLFYSVGIGQISSEVPQNLSASRPQDRQFILSSKKLLLSDSGFYLCAWSKAIQDTQYFGPGTRLTVL.

This chain uses TRBV9 with TRBJ1-2; D remains unclear. The CDR3 totals 14 residues. Trimming cost V 0 bases and J 0 bases, with 6 bases left between them. In germline, CDR1 is SGDLS, CDR2 YYNGEE. CDR3 residues: CASSVGPTNYGYTF. The CDR3 DNA reads as TGTGCCAGCAGCGTAGGACCGACTAACTATGGCTACACCTTC.

The V call is TRBV28, the J call TRBJ2-3; the match to TRBD2 covers 10 bases. The germline V gene encodes CDR1 MDHEN and CDR2 SYDVKM. The CDR3 extends over 18 amino acids. After removal of 5 bases from V and 3 bases from J, the junction contained 14 bases not matched to a gene. DNA for the CDR3: TGTGCCAGCAGTGGGCTCGGTAGCGGGAGGAAAGGGACAGATACGCAGTATTTT. Residues: CASSGLGSGRKGTDTQYF. The whole variable domain, filled in from reference TRBV28 and TRBJ2-3, reads DVKVTQSSRYLVKRTGEKVFLECVQDMDHENMFWYRQDPGLGLRLIYFSYDVKMKEKGDIPEGYSVSREKKERFSLILESASTNQTSMYLCASSGLGSGRKGTDTQYFGPGTRLTVL.

The V and J genes are TRBV6-1 and TRBJ1-5; D unclear. Germline V gene data show CDR1 as MNHNS and CDR2 as SASEGT. This CDR3 is built from 14 residues. Trimming removed 5 bases at V and 5 bases at J, with 13 bases between. CDR3 coding DNA: TGTGCCAGCAGTTATTCAGGAACCGATCAGCCCCAGCATTTT. It is translated as CASSYSGTDQPQHF.

J is TRBJ1-1 and V is TRBV9; D is undetermined. The CDR3 length is 14 residues. Trimming removed 0 bases at V and 1 base at J, with 7 bases between. CDR1 and CDR2 (germline): SGDLS, YYNGEE. DNA of the CDR3: TGTGCCAGCAGCGTAGTCGGGGAGAACACTGAAGCTTTCTTT. Amino acid sequence: CASSVVGENTEAFF.

The rearrangement joins TRBV2 to TRBJ1-2; 7 nucleotides line up with TRBD1. The CDR3 has 12 amino acids. Per the germline V gene, CDR1 is SNHLY and CDR2 is FYNNEI. The V gene end was trimmed by 10 bases and the J gene end by 5 bases; junction bases not matched to a gene: 7. This chain's CDR3 is CAIQGTRYGYTF. CDR3 in DNA: TGTGCCATACAGGGGACTCGTTATGGCTACACCTTC.

This chain joins TRBV9 and TRBJ2-7; D gene uncertain. The length of the CDR3 is 14 residues. Per the germline V gene, CDR1 is SGDLS and CDR2 is YYNGEE. V was trimmed by 0 bases and J by 2 bases, leaving 9 bases between them. The CDR3 DNA reads TGTGCCAGCAGCGTAGCTACTGGAGCCTACGAGCAGTACTTC. This sequence encodes CASSVATGAYEQYF.